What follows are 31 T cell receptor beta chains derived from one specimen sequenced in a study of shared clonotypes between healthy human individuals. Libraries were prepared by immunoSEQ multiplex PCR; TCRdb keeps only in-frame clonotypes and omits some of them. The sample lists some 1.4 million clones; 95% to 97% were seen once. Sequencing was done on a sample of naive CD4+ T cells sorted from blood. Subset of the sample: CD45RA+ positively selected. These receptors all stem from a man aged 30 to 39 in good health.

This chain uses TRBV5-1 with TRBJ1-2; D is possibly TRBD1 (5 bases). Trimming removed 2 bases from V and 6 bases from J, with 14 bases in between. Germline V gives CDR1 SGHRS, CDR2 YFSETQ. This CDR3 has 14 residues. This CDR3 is CASSFSRGVDGYTF. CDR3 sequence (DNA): TGCGCCAGCAGCTTTTCGAGAGGGGTTGATGGCTACACCTTC.

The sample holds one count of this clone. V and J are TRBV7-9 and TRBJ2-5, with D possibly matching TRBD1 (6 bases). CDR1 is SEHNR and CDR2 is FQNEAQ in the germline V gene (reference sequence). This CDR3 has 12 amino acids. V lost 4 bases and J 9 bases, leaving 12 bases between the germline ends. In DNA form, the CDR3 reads TGTGCCAGCAGCTCTGAACAGGGACCCCAGTACTTC. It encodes CASSSEQGPQYF.

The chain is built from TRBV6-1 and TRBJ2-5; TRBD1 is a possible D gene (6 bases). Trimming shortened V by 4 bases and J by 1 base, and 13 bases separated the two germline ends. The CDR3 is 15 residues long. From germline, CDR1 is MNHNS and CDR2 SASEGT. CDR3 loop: CASSGHRVIQETQYF. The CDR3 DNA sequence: TGTGCCAGCAGTGGACACAGGGTAATCCAAGAGACCCAGTACTTC.

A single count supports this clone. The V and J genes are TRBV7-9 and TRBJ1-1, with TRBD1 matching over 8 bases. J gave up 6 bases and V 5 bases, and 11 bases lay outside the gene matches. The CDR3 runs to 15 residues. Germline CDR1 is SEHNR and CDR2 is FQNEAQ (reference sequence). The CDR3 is CASSRGQGRTAEAFF. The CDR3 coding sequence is TGTGCCAGCAGCAGAGGACAGGGACGTACCGCTGAAGCTTTCTTT.

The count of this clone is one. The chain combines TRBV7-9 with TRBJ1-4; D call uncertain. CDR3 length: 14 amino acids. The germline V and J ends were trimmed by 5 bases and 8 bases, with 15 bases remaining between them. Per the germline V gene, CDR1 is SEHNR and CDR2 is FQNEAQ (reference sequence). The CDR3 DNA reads TGTGCCAGCAGCCTTGATAGCGCCTACGAAAAACTGTTTTTT. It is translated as CASSLDSAYEKLFF.

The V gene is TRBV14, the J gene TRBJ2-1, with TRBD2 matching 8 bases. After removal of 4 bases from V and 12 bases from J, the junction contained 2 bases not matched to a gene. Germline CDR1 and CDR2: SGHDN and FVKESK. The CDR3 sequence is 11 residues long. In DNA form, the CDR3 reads TGTGCCAGCAGCCTAGCGGGATCGCAGTTCTTC. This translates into CASSLAGSQFF.

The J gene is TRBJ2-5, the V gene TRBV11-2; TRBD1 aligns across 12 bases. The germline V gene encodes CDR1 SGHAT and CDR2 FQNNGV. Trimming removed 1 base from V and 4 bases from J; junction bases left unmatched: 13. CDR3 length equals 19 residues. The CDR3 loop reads CASSLVGGTGGFRGETQYF. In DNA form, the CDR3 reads TGTGCCAGCAGCTTAGTTGGCGGGACAGGGGGCTTTCGGGGAGAGACCCAGTACTTC. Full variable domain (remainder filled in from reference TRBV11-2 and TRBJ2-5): EAGVAQSPRYKIIEKRQSVAFWCNPISGHATLYWYQQILGQGPKLLIQFQNNGVVDDSQLPKDRFSAERLKGVDSTLKIQPAKLEDSAVYLCASSLVGGTGGFRGETQYFGPGTRLLVL.

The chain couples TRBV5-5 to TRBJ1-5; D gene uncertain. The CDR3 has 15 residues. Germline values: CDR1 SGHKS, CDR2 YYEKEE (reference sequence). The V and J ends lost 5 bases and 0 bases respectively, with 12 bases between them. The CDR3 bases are TGTGCCAGCAGTCCTAGCGGAAATAGCAATCAGCCCCAGCATTTT. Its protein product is CASSPSGNSNQPQHF.

The CDR3 spells CASSTGVQEGNTIYF. CDR3 nucleotide sequence: TGTGCCAGCAGCACAGGGGTTCAGGAAGGAAACACCATATATTTT. The rearrangement links TRBV7-9 to TRBJ1-3, with 7 positions matching TRBD1. Trimming took 5 bases from V and 4 from J; bases not matched to a gene: 8. The CDR3 loop spans 15 amino acids. Germline V gives CDR1 SEHNR, CDR2 FQNEAQ (reference sequence). The entire variable domain, with the rest obtained from reference TRBV7-9 and TRBJ1-3, is as follows: DTGVSQNPRHKITKRGQNVTFRCDPISEHNRLYWYRQTLGQGPEFLTYFQNEAQLEKSRLLSDRFSAERPKGSFSTLEIQRTEQGDSAMYLCASSTGVQEGNTIYFGEGSWLTVV.

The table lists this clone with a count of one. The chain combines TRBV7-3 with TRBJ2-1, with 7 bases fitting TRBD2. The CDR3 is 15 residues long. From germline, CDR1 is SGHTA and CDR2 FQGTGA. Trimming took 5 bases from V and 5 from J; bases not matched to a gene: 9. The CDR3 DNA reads TGTGCCAGCAGCCACGGACTAGTGGAAAACAATGAGCAGTTCTTC. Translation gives CASSHGLVENNEQFF. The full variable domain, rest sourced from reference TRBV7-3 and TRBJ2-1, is GAGVSQTPSNKVTEKGKYVELRCDPISGHTALYWYRQSLGQGPEFLIYFQGTGAADDSGLPNDRFFAVRPEGSVSTLKIQRTERGDSAVYLCASSHGLVENNEQFFGPGTRLTVL.

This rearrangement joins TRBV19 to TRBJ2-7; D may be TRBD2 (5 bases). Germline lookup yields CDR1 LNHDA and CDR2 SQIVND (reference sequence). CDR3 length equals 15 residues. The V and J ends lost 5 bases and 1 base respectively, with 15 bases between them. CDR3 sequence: CASSVEAAQSYEQYF. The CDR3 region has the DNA TGTGCCAGTAGTGTGGAGGCGGCCCAATCCTACGAGCAGTACTTC.

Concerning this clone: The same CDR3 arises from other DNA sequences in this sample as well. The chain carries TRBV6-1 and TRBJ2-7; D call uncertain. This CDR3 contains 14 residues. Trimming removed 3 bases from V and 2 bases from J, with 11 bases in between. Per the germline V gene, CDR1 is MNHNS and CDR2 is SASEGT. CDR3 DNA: TGTGCCAGCAGTGACCGTGGCGGACCCTACGAGCAGTACTTC. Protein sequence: CASSDRGGPYEQYF.

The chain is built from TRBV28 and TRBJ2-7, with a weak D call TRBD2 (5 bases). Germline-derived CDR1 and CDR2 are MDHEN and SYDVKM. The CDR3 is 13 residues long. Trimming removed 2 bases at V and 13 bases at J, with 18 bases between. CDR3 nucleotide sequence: TGTGCCAGCAGTTTACAAAAACAGACTGGAGGCTACTTC. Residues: CASSLQKQTGGYF.

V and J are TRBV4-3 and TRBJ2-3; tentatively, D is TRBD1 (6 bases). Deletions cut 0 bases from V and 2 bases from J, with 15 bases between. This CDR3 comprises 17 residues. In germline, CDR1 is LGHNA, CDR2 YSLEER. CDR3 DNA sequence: TGCGCCAGCAGCCAAGAGGGCCAGGGGTTTACCACAGATACGCAGTATTTT. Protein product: CASSQEGQGFTTDTQYF.

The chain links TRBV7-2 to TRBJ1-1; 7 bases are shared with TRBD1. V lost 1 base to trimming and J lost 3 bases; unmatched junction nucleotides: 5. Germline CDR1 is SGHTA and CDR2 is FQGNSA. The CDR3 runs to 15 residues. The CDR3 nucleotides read TGTGCCAGCAGCTTAGTGACAGGGTTTTACACTGAAGCTTTCTTT. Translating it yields CASSLVTGFYTEAFF.

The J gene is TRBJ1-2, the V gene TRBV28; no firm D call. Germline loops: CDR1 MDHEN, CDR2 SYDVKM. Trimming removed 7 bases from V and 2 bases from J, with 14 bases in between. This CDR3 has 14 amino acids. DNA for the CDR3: TGTGCCAGCACCTTTTATCAGAGAAACTATGGCTACACCTTC. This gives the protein CASTFYQRNYGYTF.

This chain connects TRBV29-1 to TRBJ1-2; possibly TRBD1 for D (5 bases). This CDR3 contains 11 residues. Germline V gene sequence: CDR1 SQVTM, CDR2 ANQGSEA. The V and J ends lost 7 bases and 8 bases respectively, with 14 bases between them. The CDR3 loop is CSADGGLGYTF. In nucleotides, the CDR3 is TGCAGCGCCGATGGGGGGTTAGGCTACACCTTC.

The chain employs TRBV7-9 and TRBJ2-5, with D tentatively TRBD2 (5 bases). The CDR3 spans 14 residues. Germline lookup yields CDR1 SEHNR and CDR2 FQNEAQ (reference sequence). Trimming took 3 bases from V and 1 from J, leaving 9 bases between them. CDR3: CASSFEGGQETQYF. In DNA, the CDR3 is TGTGCCAGCAGCTTTGAAGGAGGCCAAGAGACCCAGTACTTC.

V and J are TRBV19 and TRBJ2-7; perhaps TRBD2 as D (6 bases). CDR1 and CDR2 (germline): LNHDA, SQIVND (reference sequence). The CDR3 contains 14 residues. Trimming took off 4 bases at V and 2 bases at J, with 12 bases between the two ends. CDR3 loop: CASSTGGRAYEQYF. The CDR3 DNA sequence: TGTGCCAGTAGTACCGGGGGACGGGCCTACGAGCAGTACTTC.

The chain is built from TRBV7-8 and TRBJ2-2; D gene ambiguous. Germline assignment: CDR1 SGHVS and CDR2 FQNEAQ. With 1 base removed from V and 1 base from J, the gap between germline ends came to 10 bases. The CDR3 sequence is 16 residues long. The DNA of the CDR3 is TGTGCCAGCAGCTTAGTGCCAGTAATGAACACCGGGGAGCTGTTTTTT. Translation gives CASSLVPVMNTGELFF.

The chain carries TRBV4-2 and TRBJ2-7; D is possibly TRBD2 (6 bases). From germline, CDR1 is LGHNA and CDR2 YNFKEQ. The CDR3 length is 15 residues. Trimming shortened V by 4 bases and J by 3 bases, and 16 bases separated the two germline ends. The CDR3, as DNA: TGTGCCAGCAGCCCCGGGACTCAGACGAGCTACGAGCAGTACTTC. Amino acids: CASSPGTQTSYEQYF.

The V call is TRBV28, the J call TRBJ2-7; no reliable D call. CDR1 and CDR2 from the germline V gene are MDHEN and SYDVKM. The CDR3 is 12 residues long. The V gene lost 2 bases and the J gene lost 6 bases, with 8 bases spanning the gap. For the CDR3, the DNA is TGTGCCAGCAGTTTAAGTCAGAGCGAGCAGTACTTC. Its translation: CASSLSQSEQYF.

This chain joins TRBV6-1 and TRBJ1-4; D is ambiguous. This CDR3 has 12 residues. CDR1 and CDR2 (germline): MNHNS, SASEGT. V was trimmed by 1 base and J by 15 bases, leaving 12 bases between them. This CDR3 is CASSEDRPAVFF. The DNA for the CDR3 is TGTGCCAGCAGTGAAGATCGACCAGCAGTGTTTTTT.

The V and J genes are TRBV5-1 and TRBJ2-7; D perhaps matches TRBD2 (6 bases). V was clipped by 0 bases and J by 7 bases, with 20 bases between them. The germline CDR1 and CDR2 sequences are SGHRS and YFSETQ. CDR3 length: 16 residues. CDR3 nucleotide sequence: TGCGCCAGCAGCTTGGCGTCTGCAGGGAGGACGGGGGAGCAGTACTTC. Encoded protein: CASSLASAGRTGEQYF.

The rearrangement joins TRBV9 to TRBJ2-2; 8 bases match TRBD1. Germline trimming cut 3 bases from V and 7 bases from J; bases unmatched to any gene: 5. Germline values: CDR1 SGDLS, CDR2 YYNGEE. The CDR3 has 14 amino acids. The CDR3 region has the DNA TGTGCCAGCAGCGGAACAGGGGGATTCGGGGAGCTGTTTTTT. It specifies CASSGTGGFGELFF.

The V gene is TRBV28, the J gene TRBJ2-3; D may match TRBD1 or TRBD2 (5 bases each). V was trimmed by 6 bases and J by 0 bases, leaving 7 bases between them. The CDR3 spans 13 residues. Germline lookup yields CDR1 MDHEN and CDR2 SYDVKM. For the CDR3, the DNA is TGTGCCAGCAGGGGGGTAAGCACAGATACGCAGTATTTT. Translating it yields CASRGVSTDTQYF.

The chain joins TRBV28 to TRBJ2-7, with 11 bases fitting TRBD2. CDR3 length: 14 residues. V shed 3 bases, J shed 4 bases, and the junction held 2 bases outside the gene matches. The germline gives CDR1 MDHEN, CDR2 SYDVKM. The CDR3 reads CASSLTSGKYEQYF. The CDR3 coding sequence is TGTGCCAGCAGTTTGACTAGCGGGAAATACGAGCAGTACTTC.

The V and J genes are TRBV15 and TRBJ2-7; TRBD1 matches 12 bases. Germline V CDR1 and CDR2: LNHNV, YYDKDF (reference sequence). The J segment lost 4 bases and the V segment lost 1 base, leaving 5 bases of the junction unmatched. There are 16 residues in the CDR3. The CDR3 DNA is TGTGCCACCAGCAGAGTCGGGACAGGGGGCCGGTACGAGCAGTACTTC. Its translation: CATSRVGTGGRYEQYF.

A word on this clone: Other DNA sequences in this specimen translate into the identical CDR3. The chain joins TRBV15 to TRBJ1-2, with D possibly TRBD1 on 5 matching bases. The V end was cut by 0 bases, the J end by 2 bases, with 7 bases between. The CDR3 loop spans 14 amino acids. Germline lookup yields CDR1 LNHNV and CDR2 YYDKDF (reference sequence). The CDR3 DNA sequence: TGTGCCACCAGCAGAGATCCAGGGAACTATGGCTACACCTTC. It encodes CATSRDPGNYGYTF.

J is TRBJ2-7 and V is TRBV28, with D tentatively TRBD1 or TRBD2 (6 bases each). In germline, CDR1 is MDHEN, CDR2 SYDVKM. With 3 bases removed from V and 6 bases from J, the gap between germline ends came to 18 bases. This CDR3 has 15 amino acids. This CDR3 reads CASSFLPLGGGEQYF. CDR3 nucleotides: TGTGCCAGCAGTTTCCTGCCCCTAGGAGGGGGCGAGCAGTACTTC.

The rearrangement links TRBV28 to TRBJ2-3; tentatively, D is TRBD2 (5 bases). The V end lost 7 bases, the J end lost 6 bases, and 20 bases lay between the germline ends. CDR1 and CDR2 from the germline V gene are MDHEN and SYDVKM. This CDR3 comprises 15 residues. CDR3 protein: CASILSGDSLDTQYF. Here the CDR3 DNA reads TGTGCCAGCATTTTGTCCGGGGATAGCCTCGATACGCAGTATTTT.